This T cell receptor beta chain was observed in a study of spatial heterogeneity in lung cancer. Judged by abundance, this clonotype is medium-sized. Stated time point: sample taken at primary tumor resection. Germline V CDR1 and CDR2: LGHNA, YNFKEQ. The V gene lost 4 bases and the J gene lost 2 bases, with 9 bases spanning the gap. The CDR3 has 13 amino acids. TCRdb used MiXCR to reprocess the 5' RACE reads, holding one entry per CDR3 protein. The sample shows about 1,300 distinct CDR3 sequences, approximately 6.2% of them seen only once. This material consisted of normal lung tissue next to the tumor, taken at surgery. The J gene is TRBJ2-7, the V gene TRBV4-2; D might be TRBD1 or TRBD2, each matching 5 bases. This TCR was sampled from a male donor with early-stage non-small cell lung cancer. The CDR3: CASSRVGAYEQYF. The CDR3 DNA reads TGTGCCAGCAGCCGGGTGGGGGCCTACGAGCAGTACTTC.